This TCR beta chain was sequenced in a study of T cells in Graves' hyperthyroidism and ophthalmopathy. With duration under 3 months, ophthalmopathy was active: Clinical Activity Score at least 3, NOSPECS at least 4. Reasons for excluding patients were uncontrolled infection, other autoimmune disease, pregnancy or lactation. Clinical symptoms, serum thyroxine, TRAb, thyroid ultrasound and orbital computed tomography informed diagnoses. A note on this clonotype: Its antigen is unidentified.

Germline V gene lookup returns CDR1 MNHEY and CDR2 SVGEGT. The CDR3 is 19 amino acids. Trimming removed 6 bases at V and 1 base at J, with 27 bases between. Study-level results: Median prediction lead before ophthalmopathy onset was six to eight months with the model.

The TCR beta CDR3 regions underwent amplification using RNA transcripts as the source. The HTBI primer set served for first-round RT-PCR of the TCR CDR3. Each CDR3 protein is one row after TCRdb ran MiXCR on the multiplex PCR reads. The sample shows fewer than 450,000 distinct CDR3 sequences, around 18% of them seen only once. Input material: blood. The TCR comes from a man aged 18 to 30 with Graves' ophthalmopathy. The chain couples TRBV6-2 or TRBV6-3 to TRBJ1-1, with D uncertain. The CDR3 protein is CASSNRALFVAQKNTEAFF. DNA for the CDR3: TGTGCCAGCAGCAACCGGGCCCTATTCGTGGCGCAGAAGAACACTGAAGCTTTCTTT.